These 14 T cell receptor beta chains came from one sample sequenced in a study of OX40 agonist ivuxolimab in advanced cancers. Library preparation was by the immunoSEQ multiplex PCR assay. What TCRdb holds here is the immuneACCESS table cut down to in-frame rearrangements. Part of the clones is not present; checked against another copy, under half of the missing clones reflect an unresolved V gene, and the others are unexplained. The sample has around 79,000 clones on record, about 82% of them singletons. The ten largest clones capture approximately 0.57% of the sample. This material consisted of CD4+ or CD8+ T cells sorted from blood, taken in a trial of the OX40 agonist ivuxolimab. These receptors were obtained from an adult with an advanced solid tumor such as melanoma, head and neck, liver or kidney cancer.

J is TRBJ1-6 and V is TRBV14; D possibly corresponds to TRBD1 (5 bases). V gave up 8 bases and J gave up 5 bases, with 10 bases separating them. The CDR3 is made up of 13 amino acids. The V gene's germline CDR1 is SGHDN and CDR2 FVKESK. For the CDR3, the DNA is TGTGCCAGCCGGGGGTCCCATAATTCACCCCTCCACTTT. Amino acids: CASRGSHNSPLHF.

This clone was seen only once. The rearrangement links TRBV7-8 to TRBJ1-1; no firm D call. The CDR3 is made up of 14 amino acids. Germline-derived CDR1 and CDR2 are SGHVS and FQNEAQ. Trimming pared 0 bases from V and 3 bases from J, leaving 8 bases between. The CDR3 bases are TGTGCCAGCAGCTTAGCCGGGTCCTACACTGAAGCTTTCTTT. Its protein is CASSLAGSYTEAFF.

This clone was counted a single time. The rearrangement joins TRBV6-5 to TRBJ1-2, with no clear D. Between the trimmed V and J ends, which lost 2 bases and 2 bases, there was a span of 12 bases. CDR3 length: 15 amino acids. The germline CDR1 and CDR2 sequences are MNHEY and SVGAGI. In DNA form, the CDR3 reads TGTGCCAGCAGTTACGGAGGGAATGAGAACTATGGCTACACCTTC. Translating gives CASSYGGNENYGYTF.

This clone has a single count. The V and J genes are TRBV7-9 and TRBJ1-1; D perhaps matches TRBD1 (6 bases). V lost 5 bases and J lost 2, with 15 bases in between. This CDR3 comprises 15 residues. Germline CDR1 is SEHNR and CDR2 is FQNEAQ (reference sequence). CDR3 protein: CASSPWGQLNTEAFF. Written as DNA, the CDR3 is TGTGCCAGCAGCCCTTGGGGACAACTCAACACTGAAGCTTTCTTT. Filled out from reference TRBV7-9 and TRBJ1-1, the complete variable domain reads DTGVSQNPRHKITKRGQNVTFRCDPISEHNRLYWYRQTLGQGPEFLTYFQNEAQLEKSRLLSDRFSAERPKGSFSTLEIQRTEQGDSAMYLCASSPWGQLNTEAFFGQGTRLTVV.

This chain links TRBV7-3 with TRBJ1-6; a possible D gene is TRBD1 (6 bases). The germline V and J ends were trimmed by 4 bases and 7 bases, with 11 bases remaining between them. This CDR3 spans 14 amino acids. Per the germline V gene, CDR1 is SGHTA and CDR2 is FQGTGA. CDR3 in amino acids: CASSSTGLNSPLHF. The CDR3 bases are TGTGCCAGCAGCTCGACAGGTTTAAATTCACCCCTCCACTTT.

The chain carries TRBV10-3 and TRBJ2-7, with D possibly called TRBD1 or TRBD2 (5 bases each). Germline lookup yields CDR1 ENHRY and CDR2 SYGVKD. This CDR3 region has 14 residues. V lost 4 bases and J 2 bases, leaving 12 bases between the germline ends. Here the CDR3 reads CAISGPGPAYEQYF. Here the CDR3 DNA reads TGTGCCATCAGTGGGCCGGGACCCGCCTACGAGCAGTACTTC.

The CDR3 loop reads CASSLVGQGAYEQFF. CDR3 DNA: TGTGCCAGCAGCTTGGTGGGACAGGGGGCGTATGAGCAGTTCTTC. The chain has TRBV5-6 and TRBJ2-1; 12 bases agree with TRBD1. This CDR3 has 15 amino acids. Germline loops: CDR1 SGHDT, CDR2 YYEEEE. Trimming removed 0 bases from V and 8 bases from J; junction bases left unmatched: 3.

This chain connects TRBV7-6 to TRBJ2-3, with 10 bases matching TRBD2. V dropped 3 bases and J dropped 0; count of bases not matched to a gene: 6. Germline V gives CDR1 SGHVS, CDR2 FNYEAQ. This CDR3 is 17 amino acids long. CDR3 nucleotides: TGTGCCAGCAGCTTCACCCTAGCGGGGGCTAGCACAGATACGCAGTATTTT. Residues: CASSFTLAGASTDTQYF.

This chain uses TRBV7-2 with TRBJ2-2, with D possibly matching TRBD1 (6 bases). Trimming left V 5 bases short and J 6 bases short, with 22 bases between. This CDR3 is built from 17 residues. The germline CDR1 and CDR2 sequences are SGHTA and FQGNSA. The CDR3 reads CASSPDAGASVPGELFF. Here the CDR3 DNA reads TGTGCCAGCAGCCCCGACGCAGGGGCGTCAGTTCCCGGGGAGCTGTTTTTT.

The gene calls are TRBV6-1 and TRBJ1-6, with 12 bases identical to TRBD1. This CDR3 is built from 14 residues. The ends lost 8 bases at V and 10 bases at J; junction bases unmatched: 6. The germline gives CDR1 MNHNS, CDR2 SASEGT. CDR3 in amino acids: CASLGGQGASPLHF. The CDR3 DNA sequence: TGTGCCAGCCTGGGGGGACAGGGGGCCTCACCCCTCCACTTT.

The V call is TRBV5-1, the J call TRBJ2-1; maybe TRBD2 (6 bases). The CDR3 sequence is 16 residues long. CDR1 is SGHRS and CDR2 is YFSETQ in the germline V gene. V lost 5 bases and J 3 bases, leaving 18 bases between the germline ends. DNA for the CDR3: TGCGCCAGCAGTTCAACCGGGACTCCCGTCTACAATGAGCAGTTCTTC. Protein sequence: CASSSTGTPVYNEQFF.

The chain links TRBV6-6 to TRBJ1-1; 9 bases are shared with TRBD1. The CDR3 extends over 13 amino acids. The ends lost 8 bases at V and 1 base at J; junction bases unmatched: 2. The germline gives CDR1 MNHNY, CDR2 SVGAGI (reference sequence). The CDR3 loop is CASVDRGNTEAFF. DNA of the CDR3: TGTGCCAGCGTGGACAGGGGGAACACTGAAGCTTTCTTT.

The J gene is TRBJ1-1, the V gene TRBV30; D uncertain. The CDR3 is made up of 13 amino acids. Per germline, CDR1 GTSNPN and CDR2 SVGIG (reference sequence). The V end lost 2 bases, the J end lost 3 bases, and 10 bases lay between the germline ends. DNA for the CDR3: TGTGCCTGGAGTACGACGAGGGACACTGAAGCTTTCTTT. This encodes CAWSTTRDTEAFF.

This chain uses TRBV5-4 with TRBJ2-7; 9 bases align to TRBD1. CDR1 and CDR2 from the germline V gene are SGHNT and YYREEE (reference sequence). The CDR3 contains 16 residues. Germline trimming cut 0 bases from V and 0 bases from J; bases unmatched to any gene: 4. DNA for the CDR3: TGTGCCAGCAGCTTGGCCGGGACAGGGTACTCCTACGAGCAGTACTTC. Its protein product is CASSLAGTGYSYEQYF.